This T cell receptor (beta chain) was recovered during a study of a mutant IDH1 vaccine in newly diagnosed glioma. Whole-study context: Of the patients given treatment, about 62% were male and approximately 38% were female, and a mean age of around 41 years was recorded. Most patients had received both radiotherapy and temozolomide, the prior options being radiotherapy, temozolomide, or both.

Data came from immunoSEQ multiplex PCR; TCRdb stores just in-frame clones and leaves some out. This table holds 50,000 to 60,000 clones, 91% found once. Details on this clone: Its matching antigen is unknown.

Trimming stripped 6 bases from V and 4 bases from J, with 9 bases between. Germline V gene data show CDR1 as LNHDA and CDR2 as SQIVND (reference sequence). The CDR3 has 12 amino acids. The time point: week 11, during vaccination. Each vaccine dose was 300 ug of mutant IDH1 20-mer peptide, with topical imiquimod. Each donor presented with a new WHO grade 3 or 4 astrocytoma that tested IDH1-mutant and showed ATRX loss. The clonotype was recovered from a man in his forties or fifties with glioma. Sequenced here: PBMCs, sampled from a glioma patient whose treatment included an IDH1 peptide vaccine. The chain employs TRBV19 and TRBJ1-1; D is unresolved. CDR3 region: CASSPRITEAFF. In DNA, the CDR3 is TGTGCCAGTAGCCCTAGGATCACTGAAGCTTTCTTT. The complete variable domain, with remaining parts taken from reference TRBV19 and TRBJ1-1, reads DGGITQSPKYLFRKEGQNVTLSCEQNLNHDAMYWYRQDPGQGLRLIYYSQIVNDFQKGDIAEGYSVSREKKESFPLTVTSAQKNPTAFYLCASSPRITEAFFGQGTRLTVV.